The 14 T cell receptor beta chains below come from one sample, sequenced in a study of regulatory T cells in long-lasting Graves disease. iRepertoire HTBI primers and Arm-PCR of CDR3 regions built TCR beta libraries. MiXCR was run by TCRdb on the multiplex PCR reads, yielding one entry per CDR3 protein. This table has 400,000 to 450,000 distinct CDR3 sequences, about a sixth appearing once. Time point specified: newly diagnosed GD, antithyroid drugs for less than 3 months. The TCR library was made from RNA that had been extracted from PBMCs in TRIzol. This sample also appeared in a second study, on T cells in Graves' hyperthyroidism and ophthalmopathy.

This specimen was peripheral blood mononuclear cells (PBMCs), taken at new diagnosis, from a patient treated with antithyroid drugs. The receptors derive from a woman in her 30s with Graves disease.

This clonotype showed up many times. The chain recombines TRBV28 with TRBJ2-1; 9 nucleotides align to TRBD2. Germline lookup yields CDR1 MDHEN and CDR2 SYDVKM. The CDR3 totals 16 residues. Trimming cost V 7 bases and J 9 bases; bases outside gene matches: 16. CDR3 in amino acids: CASKAGGRWLSGEQFF. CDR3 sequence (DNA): TGTGCCAGCAAGGCGGGAGGGCGGTGGCTGTCAGGTGAGCAGTTCTTC.

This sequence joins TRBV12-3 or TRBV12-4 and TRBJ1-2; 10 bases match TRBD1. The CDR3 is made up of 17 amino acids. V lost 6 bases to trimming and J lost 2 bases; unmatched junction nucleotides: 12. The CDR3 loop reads CASRTKTGTGENYGYTF. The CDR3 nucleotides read TGTGCCAGCAGGACAAAGACCGGGACAGGGGAGAACTATGGCTACACCTTC.

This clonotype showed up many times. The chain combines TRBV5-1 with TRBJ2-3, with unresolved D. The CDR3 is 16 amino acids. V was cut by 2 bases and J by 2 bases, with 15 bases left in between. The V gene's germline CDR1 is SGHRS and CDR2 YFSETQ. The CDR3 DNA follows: TGCGCCAGCAGCTTAAATTCACTAATCGCCACAGATACGCAGTATTTT. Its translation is CASSLNSLIATDTQYF.

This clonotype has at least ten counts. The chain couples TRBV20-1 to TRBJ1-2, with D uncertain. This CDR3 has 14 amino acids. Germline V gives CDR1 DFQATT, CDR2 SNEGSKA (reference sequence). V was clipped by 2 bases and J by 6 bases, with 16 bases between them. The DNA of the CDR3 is TGCAGTGCTAGAAGTTCCCTAACCGAGAATGGCTACACCTTC. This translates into CSARSSLTENGYTF.

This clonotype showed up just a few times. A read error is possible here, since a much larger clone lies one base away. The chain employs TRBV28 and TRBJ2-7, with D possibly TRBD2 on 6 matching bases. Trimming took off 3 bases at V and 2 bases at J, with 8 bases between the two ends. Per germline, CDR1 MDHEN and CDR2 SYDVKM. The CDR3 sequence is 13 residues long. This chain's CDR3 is CASSFGGPYEQYF. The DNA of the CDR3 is TGTGCCAGCAGTTTCGGGGGACCCTACGAGCAGTACTTC.

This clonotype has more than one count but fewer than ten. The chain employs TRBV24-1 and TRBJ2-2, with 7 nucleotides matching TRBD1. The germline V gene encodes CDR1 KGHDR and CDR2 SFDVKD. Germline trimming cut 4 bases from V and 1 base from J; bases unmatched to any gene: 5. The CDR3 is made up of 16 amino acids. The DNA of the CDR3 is TGTGCCACCAGTGAGGCGACAGGGCGGAACACCGGGGAGCTGTTTTTT. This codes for CATSEATGRNTGELFF.

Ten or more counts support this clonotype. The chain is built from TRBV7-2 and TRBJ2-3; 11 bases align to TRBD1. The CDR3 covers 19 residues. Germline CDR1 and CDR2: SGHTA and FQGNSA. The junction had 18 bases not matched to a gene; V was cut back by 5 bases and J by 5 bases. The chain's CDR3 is CASSNGQGAVRGGKDTQYF. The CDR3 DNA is TGTGCCAGCAGCAACGGACAGGGGGCTGTTCGGGGAGGGAAAGATACGCAGTATTTT.

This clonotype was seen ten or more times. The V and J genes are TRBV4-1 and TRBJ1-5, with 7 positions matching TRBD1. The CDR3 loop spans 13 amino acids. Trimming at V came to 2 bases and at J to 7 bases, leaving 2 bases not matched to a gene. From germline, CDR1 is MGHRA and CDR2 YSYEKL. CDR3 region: CASSQRQGQPQHF. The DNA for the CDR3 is TGCGCCAGCAGCCAAAGACAGGGACAGCCCCAGCATTTT.

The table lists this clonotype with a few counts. CDR3 DNA sequence: TGCAGCGTTCCCCTGGGGGGGGGCTACACCTTC. Its protein product is CSVPLGGGYTF. The chain joins TRBV29-1 to TRBJ1-2, with D perhaps TRBD1 (5 bases). Trimming removed 5 bases from V and 8 bases from J, with 12 bases in between. The CDR3 runs 11 residues. Germline CDR1 SQVTM, CDR2 ANQGSEA.

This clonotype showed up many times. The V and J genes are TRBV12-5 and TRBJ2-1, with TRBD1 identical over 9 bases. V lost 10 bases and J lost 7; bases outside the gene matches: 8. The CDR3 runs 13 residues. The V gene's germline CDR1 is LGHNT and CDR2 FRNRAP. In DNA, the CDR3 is TGTGCTATCGGGACAGGGTATGGAAATGAGCAGTTCTTC. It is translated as CAIGTGYGNEQFF.

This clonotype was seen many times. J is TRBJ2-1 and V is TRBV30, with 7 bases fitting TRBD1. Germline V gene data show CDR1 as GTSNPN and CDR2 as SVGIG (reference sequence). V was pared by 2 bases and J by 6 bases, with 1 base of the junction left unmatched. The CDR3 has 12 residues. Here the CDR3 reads CAWSWDSNEQFF. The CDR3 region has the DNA TGTGCCTGGAGTTGGGACAGCAATGAGCAGTTCTTC.

CDR3 in DNA: TGTGCCAGCAGGGAGGGGGCTGCGTGGGGCTACACCTTC. Encoded protein: CASREGAAWGYTF. The rearrangement links TRBV27 to TRBJ1-2; 7 nucleotides align to TRBD1. The germline V gene encodes CDR1 MNHEY and CDR2 SMNVEV (reference sequence). Losses at the gene ends were 6 bases for V and 8 bases for J; bases not matched to a gene: 9. The CDR3 loop spans 13 amino acids.

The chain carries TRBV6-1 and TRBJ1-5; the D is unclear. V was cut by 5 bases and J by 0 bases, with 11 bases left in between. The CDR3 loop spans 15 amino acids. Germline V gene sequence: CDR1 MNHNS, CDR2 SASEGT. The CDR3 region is CASSLLGNSNQPQHF. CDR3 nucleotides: TGTGCCAGCAGTCTCCTAGGCAATAGCAATCAGCCCCAGCATTTT.

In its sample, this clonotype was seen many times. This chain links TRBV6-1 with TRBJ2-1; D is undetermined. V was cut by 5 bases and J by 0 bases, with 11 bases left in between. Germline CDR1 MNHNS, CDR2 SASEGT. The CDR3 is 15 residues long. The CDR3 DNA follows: TGTGCCAGCAGTACCCGTCCAAGCTCCTACAATGAGCAGTTCTTC. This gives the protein CASSTRPSSYNEQFF.